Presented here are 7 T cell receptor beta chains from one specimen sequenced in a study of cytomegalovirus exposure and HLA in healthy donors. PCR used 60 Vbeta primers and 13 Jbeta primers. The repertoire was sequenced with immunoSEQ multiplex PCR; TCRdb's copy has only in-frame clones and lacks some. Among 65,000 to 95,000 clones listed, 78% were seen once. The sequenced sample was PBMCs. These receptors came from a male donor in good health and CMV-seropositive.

The CDR3 loop reads CASIGREDVVDTQYF. For the CDR3, the DNA is TGTGCCAGTATCGGGCGGGAGGACGTGGTCGATACGCAGTATTTT. V is TRBV19 and J is TRBJ2-3; 8 nucleotides agree with TRBD2. The CDR3 runs 15 residues. V lost 7 bases and J lost 6; bases outside the gene matches: 12. Per germline, CDR1 LNHDA and CDR2 SQIVND (reference sequence).

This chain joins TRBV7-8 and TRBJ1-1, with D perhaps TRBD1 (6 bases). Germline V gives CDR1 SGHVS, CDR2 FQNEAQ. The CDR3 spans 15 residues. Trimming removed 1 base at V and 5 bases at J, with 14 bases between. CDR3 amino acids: CASSLESQGLTEAFF. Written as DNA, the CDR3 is TGTGCCAGCAGCTTAGAATCGCAGGGGTTAACTGAAGCTTTCTTT.

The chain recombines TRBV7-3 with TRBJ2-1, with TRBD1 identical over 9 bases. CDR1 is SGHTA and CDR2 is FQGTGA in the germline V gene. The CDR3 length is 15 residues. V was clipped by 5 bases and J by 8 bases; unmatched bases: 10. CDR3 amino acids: CASSPPGQGTDEQFF. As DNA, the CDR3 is TGTGCCAGCAGCCCTCCGGGACAGGGAACGGATGAGCAGTTCTTC.

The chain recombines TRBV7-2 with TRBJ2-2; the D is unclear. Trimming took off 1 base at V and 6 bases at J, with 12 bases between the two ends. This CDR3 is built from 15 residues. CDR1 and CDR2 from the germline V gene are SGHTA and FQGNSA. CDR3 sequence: CASSLELRWSGELFF. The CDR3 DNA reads TGTGCCAGCAGCTTAGAACTTCGCTGGTCCGGGGAGCTGTTTTTT.

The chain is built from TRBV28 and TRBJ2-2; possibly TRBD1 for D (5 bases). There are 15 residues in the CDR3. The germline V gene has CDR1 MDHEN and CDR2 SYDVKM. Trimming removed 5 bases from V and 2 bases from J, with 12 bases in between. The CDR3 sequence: CASSRLRGNTGELFF. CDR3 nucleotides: TGTGCCAGCAGTCGTTTAAGGGGTAACACCGGGGAGCTGTTTTTT.

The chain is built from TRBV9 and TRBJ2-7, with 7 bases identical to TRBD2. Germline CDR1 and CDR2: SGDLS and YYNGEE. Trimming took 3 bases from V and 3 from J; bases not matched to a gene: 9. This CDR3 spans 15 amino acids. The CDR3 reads CASSETAGPSYEQYF. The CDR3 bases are TGTGCCAGCAGCGAAACAGCGGGACCAAGCTACGAGCAGTACTTC.

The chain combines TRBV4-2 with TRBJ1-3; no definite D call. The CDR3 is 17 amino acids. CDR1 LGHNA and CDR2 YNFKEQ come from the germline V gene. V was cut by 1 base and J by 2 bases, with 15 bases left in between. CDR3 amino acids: CASSQGAPQLAGNTIYF. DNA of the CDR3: TGTGCCAGCAGCCAAGGAGCCCCCCAACTCGCTGGAAACACCATATATTTT.